This T cell receptor beta chain was identified during a study of T cell clonotyping in hematopoietic cell transplantation. Overall study context: Recipient samples before transplant were obtained post-cytoreduction.

Looked up from germline, CDR1 is SGHAT and CDR2 is FQNNGV. This CDR3 contains 15 residues. V gave up 5 bases and J gave up 9 bases; unmatched junction bases: 9. Overall study results and limits: No sorting was done, leaving CD4 and CD8 contributions mixed. Recipient TCR diversity dropped after transplant; expanded clonotypes rose from day 30 to 180.

Profiled with immunoSEQ multiplex PCR; TCRdb holds only in-frame clones, not every one. The table records tens of thousands of clones, about 95% of them present only once. This clone was detected a few times. Its antigen remains unknown. Time point noted: recipient sample about 28 days before transplant, after cytoreduction. Recipient blood drawn about 28 days pretransplant and days 30, 100, 180 after. This sequence was found in a woman in her 50s with acute myeloid leukemia. Some clones in this sample may be carry-over from other donors' samples. Sequencing was performed on peripheral blood mononuclear cells, taken before stem cell transplant. The genes are TRBV11-2 and TRBJ1-6; 8 bases line up with TRBD1. The CDR3 here is CASSDRTGRSSPLHF. In DNA form, the CDR3 reads TGTGCCAGCAGCGACCGGACAGGGAGAAGTTCACCCCTCCACTTT.